This T cell receptor (beta chain) was sequenced in a study of blood T cell repertoires in COVID-19. Whole-study context: The study drew acute and convalescent COVID-19 samples from the United States, Italy and Spain.

The CDR3 has 11 amino acids. Germline CDR1 SQVTM, CDR2 ANQGSEA. V dropped 7 bases and J dropped 1 base, with 8 bases sitting between them. Authors' analysis steps: Reference gene primers were amplified, and this amplification served to estimate nucleated cell counts. Assay: immunoSEQ multiplex PCR; the TCRdb copy retains only in-frame clones and omits some. V and J calls and clone size are copied from that table; D and trimming were computed from the DNA. Among roughly 30,000 clones listed, 85% to 90% were seen once. This chain joins TRBV29-1 and TRBJ2-7; D may be TRBD1 (6 bases). Sequenced sample: peripheral blood. This TCR came from a man aged 80 or over with acute or convalescent COVID-19. CDR3 loop: CSAGQSYEQYF. Here the CDR3 DNA reads TGCAGCGCAGGACAGTCCTACGAGCAGTACTTC.